The source of this TCR beta chain is a study of blood T cell repertoires in COVID-19. The V gene end was trimmed by 4 bases and the J gene end by 4 bases; junction bases not matched to a gene: 2. The CDR3 is 13 residues long. Germline CDR1 LGHNA, CDR2 YSLEER. This clone occurred a few times. Other DNA sequences within the sample encode an identical CDR3. Methods used by the authors: It was from reference gene primer amplification that nucleated cell counts were estimated. Produced via immunoSEQ multiplex PCR; TCRdb's table is partial and in-frame only. V and J calls and clone size are copied from that table; D and trimming were computed from the DNA. The data hold 120,000 or so clones, with over 75% observed a single time.

This sequence originates from a woman of 80 years or more with acute or convalescent COVID-19. The specimen was peripheral blood. The chain couples TRBV4-3 to TRBJ1-2, with 8 bases identical to TRBD1. CDR3 loop: CASSLDRGYGYTF. CDR3 DNA sequence: TGCGCCAGCAGCCTAGACAGGGGCTATGGCTACACCTTC.